These T cell receptor beta chains were read from a single sample in a study of PD-1 blockade in mismatch repair-deficient tumors. TCRdb keeps only in-frame clones here, not all; method: immunoSEQ multiplex PCR. Of 38,000 or so clones listed, 85% are singletons. Specimen: peripheral blood, collected roughly 76 weeks after starting pembrolizumab. These receptors all come from an adult with mismatch repair-deficient cancer. Each CDR3 is given with its conserved first and last residue. Fields, in order: V gene, CDR3 length, CDR3 protein.

V gene: TRBV7-8; CDR3 length: 14; CDR3 protein: CASSLEGTDYEQYF
V gene: TRBV28; CDR3 length: 13; CDR3 protein: CASRTGSNYGYTF
V gene: TRBV6-5; CDR3 length: 15; CDR3 protein: CASSLRREASYEQYF
V gene: TRBV6-5; CDR3 length: 15; CDR3 protein: CASKKGGVSNQPQHF
V gene: TRBV5-6; CDR3 length: 13; CDR3 protein: CASSPDRVYGYTF
V gene: TRBV19; CDR3 length: 15; CDR3 protein: CATREVGLAGYEQYF
V gene: TRBV18; CDR3 length: 14; CDR3 protein: CASSPREAGDTQYF
V gene: TRBV7-9; CDR3 length: 13; CDR3 protein: CASSSTAIYEQYF
V gene: TRBV10-2; CDR3 length: 17; CDR3 protein: CASSDGLAGTGVYEQYF
V gene: TRBV7-9; CDR3 length: 14; CDR3 protein: CASSRTGSEEPQHF
V gene: TRBV9; CDR3 length: 15; CDR3 protein: CASSVVGGKDGELFF
V gene: TRBV6-1; CDR3 length: 14; CDR3 protein: CASSEVNGSYEQYF
V gene: TRBV7-3; CDR3 length: 18; CDR3 protein: CASSLGLAGARIRDEQFF
V gene: TRBV28; CDR3 length: 18; CDR3 protein: CASRDHKRGQLGGDTQYF
V gene: TRBV4-1; CDR3 length: 15; CDR3 protein: CASSQAPGQGQPQHF
V gene: TRBV4-3; CDR3 length: 16; CDR3 protein: CASSQGLAGAGETQYF
V gene: TRBV14; CDR3 length: 17; CDR3 protein: CASSQRLALRSTDTQYF
V gene: TRBV29-1; CDR3 length: 13; CDR3 protein: CSVGTGVTYGYTF
V gene: TRBV5-1; CDR3 length: 16; CDR3 protein: CASSLESVGNTGELFF
V gene: TRBV5-1; CDR3 length: 13; CDR3 protein: CASSFGGDYGYTF
V gene: TRBV7-6; CDR3 length: 11; CDR3 protein: CASSSAYEQYF
V gene: TRBV2; CDR3 length: 13; CDR3 protein: CASGGTRSYEQYF
V gene: TRBV30; CDR3 length: 13; CDR3 protein: CAWRALGGAEAFF
V gene: TRBV2; CDR3 length: 14; CDR3 protein: CASSDGNMNTEAFF
V gene: TRBV7-9; CDR3 length: 13; CDR3 protein: CASRPGQGTEAFF
V gene: TRBV28; CDR3 length: 14; CDR3 protein: CASRLPGGIQPQHF
V gene: TRBV2; CDR3 length: 10; CDR3 protein: CASGQGGYTF
V gene: TRBV28; CDR3 length: 14; CDR3 protein: CASSTADRVSGYTF
V gene: TRBV14; CDR3 length: 15; CDR3 protein: CASSQDRSGRDEQYF
V gene: TRBV6-1; CDR3 length: 13; CDR3 protein: CATSSGRGYEQYF
V gene: TRBV7-9; CDR3 length: 16; CDR3 protein: CASTLRGQQGNTEAFF
V gene: TRBV19; CDR3 length: 16; CDR3 protein: CASSIDSGSKVYEQYF
V gene: TRBV25-1; CDR3 length: 18; CDR3 protein: CASSEYSWSTGSNTEAFF
V gene: TRBV29-1; CDR3 length: 12; CDR3 protein: CSVEGGGDTQYF